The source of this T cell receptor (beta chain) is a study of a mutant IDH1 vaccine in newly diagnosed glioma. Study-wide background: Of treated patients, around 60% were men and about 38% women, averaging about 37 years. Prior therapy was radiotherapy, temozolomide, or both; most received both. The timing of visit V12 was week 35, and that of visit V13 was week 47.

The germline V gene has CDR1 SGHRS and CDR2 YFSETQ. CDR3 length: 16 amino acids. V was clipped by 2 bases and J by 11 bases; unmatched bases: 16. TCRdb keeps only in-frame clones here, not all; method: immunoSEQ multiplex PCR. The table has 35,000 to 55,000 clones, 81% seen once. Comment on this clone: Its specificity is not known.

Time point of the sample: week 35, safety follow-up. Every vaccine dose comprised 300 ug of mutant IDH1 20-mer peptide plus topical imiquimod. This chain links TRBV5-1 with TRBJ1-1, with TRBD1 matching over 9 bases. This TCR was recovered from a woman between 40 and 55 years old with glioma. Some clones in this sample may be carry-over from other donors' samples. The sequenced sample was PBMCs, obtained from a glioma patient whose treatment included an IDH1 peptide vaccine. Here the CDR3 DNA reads TGCGCCAGCAGCTTCGGGACAGGGTTTGTGCTGTCGGAGGCTTTCTTT. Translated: CASSFGTGFVLSEAFF. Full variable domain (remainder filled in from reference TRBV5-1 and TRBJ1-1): KAGVTQTPRYLIKTRGQQVTLSCSPISGHRSVSWYQQTPGQGLQFLFEYFSETQRNKGNFPGRFSGRQFSNSRSEMNVSTLELGDSALYLCASSFGTGFVLSEAFFGQGTRLTVV.